This record looks at one TCR beta chain sequence and its context. This table comes from immunoSEQ multiplex PCR, and its TCRdb copy is limited to in-frame clones, with some not included. The sample has 150,000 to 200,000 clones; 86% are singletons. This record comes from a study of blood T cell repertoires in COVID-19. The germline V gene has CDR1 MNHEY and CDR2 SVGAGI. With 6 bases removed from V and 8 bases from J, the gap between germline ends came to 13 bases. CDR3 length: 12 amino acids. The chain combines TRBV6-5 with TRBJ1-1; D perhaps matches TRBD1 (5 bases). Sequenced input: peripheral blood. The TCR originated in a woman in her 70s with acute or convalescent COVID-19. CDR3 sequence: CASRPTGLEAFF. The CDR3 nucleotides read TGTGCCAGCAGGCCTACGGGACTGGAAGCTTTCTTT.